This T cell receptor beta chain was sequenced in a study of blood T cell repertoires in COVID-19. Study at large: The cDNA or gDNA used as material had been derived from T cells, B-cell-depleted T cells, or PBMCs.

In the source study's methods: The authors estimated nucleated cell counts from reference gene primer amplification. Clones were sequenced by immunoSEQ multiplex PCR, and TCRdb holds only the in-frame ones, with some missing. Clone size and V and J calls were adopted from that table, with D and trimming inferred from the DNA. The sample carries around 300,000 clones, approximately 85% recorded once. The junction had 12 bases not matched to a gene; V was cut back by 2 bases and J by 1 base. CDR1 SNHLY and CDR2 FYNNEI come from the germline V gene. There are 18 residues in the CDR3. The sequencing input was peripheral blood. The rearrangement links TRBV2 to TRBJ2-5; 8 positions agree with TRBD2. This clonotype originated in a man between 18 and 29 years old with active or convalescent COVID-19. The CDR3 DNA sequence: TGTGCCAGCAGTGAACAAGGATTTGCGGGGGGCTTCCAAGAGACCCAGTACTTC. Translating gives CASSEQGFAGGFQETQYF.